The TCR beta chain under discussion was sequenced for a study of cytotoxic CD8 clonotypes in ibrutinib-treated CLL. With 0 bases clipped from V and 5 bases from J, the junction kept 16 bases outside the gene matches. This CDR3 is 18 amino acids long. Germline V gene lookup returns CDR1 LGHNA and CDR2 YNFKEQ. The protocol was immunoSEQ multiplex PCR, while the TCRdb copy is restricted to in-frame clones and leaves out a portion. The sample has about 140,000 clones; about 80% are singletons. General study results and limits: Patients had baseline clonality above age-matched healthy donors, and this clonality moved with circulating CD8+ T-cell counts.

With regard to this clone: The antigen is unknown.

Sequencing was performed on PBMCs, taken after 12 months of ibrutinib treatment. The chain couples TRBV4-2 to TRBJ2-7; 7 bases agree with TRBD2. The receptor was derived from a human donor with chronic lymphocytic leukemia. The CDR3, as DNA: TGTGCCAGCAGCCAAGAGCGGGAGTTCGGGGGGAGGGCCCACGAGCAGTACTTC. This encodes CASSQEREFGGRAHEQYF.